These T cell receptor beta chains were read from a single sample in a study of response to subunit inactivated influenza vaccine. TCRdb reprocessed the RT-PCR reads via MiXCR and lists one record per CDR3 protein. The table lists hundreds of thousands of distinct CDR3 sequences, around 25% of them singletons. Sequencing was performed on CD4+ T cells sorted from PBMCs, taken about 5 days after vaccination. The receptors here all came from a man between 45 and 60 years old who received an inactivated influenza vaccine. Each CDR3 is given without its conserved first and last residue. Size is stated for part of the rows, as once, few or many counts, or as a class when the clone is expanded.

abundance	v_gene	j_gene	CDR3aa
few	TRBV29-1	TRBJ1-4	SVATNEKLF
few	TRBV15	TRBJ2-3	ATSRDLISGVDTQY
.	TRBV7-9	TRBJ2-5	ASSPQSGRVGETQY
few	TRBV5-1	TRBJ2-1	ASSLAGGYSYNEQF
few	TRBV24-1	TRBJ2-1	ATSDSLSWNEQF
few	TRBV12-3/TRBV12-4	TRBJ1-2	ASTTAHSGQGNYGYT
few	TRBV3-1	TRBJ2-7	ASSIGTYEQY
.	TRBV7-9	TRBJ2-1	ATGLAGAGGNEQF
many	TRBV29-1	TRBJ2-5	SVEMGGPKY
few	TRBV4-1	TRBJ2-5	ASSSWTGRGETQY
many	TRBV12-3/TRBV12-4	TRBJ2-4	ASSTGLAEPGY
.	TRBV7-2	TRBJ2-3	ASSAGGPAQY
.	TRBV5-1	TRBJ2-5	ASSKTGETQY